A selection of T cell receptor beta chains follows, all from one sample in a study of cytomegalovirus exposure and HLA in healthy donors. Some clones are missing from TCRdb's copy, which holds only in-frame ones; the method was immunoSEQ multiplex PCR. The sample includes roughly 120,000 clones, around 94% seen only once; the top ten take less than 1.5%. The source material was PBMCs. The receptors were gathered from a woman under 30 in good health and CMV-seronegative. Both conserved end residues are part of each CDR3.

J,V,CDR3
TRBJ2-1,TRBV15,CATSRDQNEQFF
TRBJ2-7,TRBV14,CASSRLDDRIPSYEQYF
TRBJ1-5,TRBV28,CASSWEAGNQPQHF
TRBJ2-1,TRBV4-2,CASSPSGLAANEQFF
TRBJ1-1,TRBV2,CASSAGQGQRGNTEAFF
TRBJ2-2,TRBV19,CASGDRGVNTGELFF
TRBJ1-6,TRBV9,CASSEAGNWVVNSPLHF
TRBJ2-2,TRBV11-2,CASSLVFLAGVPYTGELFF
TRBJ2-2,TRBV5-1,CASSLEEGAGELFF
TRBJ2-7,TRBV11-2,CASSFSRGSYEQYF
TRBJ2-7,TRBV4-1,CASSQEVAGGLYEQYF
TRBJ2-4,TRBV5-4,CASSPWTAQNIQYF
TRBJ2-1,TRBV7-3,CASSLRLAGMDEQFF
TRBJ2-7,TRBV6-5,CASSYQGLSSYEQYF
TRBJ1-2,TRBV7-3,CASSPGGGDYGYTF
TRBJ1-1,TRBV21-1,CASSLHGGRGHTEAFF
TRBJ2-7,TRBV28,CASRTGPYEQYF
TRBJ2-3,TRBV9,CASSVGGGGRGADTQYF
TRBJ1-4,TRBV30,CAWDNGQGRVEKLFF
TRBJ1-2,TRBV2,CASSVGGENYGYTF
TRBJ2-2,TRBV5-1,CASSLAATSGANTGELFF
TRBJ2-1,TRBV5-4,CASSLLAGVRNEQFF
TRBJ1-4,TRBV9,CASSVFDTTNEKLFF
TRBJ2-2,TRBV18,CASSPLPGSNTGELFF
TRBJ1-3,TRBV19,CASRSDNSGNTIYF
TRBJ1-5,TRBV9,CASSPDGLPNQPQHF
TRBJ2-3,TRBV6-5,CASTSTGALDTQYF
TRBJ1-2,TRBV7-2,CASSLEGPGRYGYTF
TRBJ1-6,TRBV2,CAGRRVNSPLHF
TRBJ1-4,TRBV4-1,CASSPPYSQRSNEKLFF
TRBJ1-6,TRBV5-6,CASSHDLGEWSPLHF
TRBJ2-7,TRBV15,CATSRERDQEQYF
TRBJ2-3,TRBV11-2,CASSLDRGRTDTQYF
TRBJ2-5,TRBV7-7,CASSRSGVSVAGFQETQYF
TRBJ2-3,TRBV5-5,CASSLVPGVADTQYF
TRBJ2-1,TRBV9,CASSVDASGAASGYNEQFF
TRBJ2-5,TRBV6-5,CASSLQGGETQYF
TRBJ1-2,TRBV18,CASSPPGTEYGYTF
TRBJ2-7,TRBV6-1,CAMSGGAYEQYF
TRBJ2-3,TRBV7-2,CASSFRNGRQADTQYF
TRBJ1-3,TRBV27,CASSLRGSGNTIYF
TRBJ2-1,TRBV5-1,CASSLTGERGNEQFF
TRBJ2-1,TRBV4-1,CASSPGGPYYEVF
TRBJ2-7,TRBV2,CASSGRSGTSGSYEQYF
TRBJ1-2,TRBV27,CASSFRQGYGYTF
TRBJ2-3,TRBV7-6,CASSPMRVPTDTQYF
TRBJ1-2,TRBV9,CASSAGGGNYGYTF
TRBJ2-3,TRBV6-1,CASSADRGSDTQYF
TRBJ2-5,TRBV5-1,CASSLVGQGAGETQYF
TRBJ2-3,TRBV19,CASSMGGASRDTQYF
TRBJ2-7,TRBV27,CASSLFPPGGVISDEQYF